This passage covers 7 T cell receptor beta chains from one sample sequenced in a study of T cell repertoires in cytomegalovirus infection. Each CDR3 protein gets one entry after TCRdb re-called the reads with MiXCR. The sample has a few hundred thousand distinct CDR3 sequences, roughly 43% seen once; the top ten hold roughly two fifths. The antigens these receptors bind are not known. Sequences were derived from cultured PBMCs, sampled from culture after CMV antigen stimulation. The receptor source for this set is a human donor in good health (CMV status not recorded). Some clones in this sample may be carry-over from other donors' samples.

V and J are TRBV2 and TRBJ2-7; a possible D gene is TRBD2 (6 bases). V lost 4 bases and J lost 4, with 11 bases in between. Looked up from germline, CDR1 is SNHLY and CDR2 is FYNNEI. The CDR3 is made up of 13 amino acids. As DNA, the CDR3 is TGTGCCAGCAGTGGCGGGGCGGAATACGAGCAGTACTTC. It is translated as CASSGGAEYEQYF.

This clonotype was picked up a small number of times. The chain has TRBV7-2 and TRBJ2-5; a possible D gene is TRBD2 (7 bases). This CDR3 has 16 residues. Looked up from germline, CDR1 is SGHTA and CDR2 is FQGNSA. Between the trimmed V and J ends, which lost 5 bases and 3 bases, there was a span of 19 bases. In nucleotides, the CDR3 is TGTGCCAGCAGCCGCCCCCCGGGGGGCCTTAAAGAGACCCAGTACTTC. Protein product: CASSRPPGGLKETQYF.

The count of this clonotype is one. The J gene is TRBJ2-7, the V gene TRBV4-1, with D hard to call. V was pared by 0 bases and J by 2 bases, with 8 bases between. The CDR3 consists of 14 residues. Germline V gene data show CDR1 as MGHRA and CDR2 as YSYEKL. CDR3 loop: CASSQEGPTYEQYF. CDR3 nucleotides: TGCGCCAGCAGCCAAGAAGGCCCTACCTACGAGCAGTACTTC.

This sequence joins TRBV6-6 and TRBJ2-3, with 12 positions matching TRBD2. Germline loops: CDR1 MNHNY, CDR2 SVGAGI (reference sequence). The CDR3 is 16 residues long. With V trimmed by 6 bases and J by 2 bases, 6 bases remained unmatched. CDR3 nucleotide sequence: TGTGCCAGCAGACTCGGACTAGCGGGATTCACAGATACGCAGTATTTT. Protein: CASRLGLAGFTDTQYF.

The genes are TRBV7-8 and TRBJ2-2; D may match TRBD1 or TRBD2 (5 bases each). CDR1 SGHVS and CDR2 FQNEAQ come from the germline V gene. V dropped 7 bases and J dropped 6 bases, with 21 bases sitting between them. This CDR3 has 16 amino acids. The CDR3 sequence: CASTSLGYGTPGELFF. For the CDR3, the DNA is TGTGCCAGCACCTCTCTGGGGTATGGGACCCCCGGGGAGCTGTTTTTT. Complete variable domain (other parts from reference TRBV7-8 and TRBJ2-2): GAGVSQSPRYKVAKRGQDVALRCDPISGHVSLFWYQQALGQGPEFLTYFQNEAQLDKSGLPSDRFFAERPEGSVSTLKIQRTQQEDSAVYLCASTSLGYGTPGELFFGEGSRLTVL.

The chain couples TRBV7-3 to TRBJ2-2; no definite D call. V shed 1 base and J shed 4 bases, with 10 bases lying between them. Germline V gives CDR1 SGHTA, CDR2 FQGTGA. The CDR3 runs 15 residues. The CDR3 bases are TGTGCCAGCAGCTTAATCGTCCAGCGCACCGGGGAGCTGTTTTTT. It yields the protein CASSLIVQRTGELFF. Together with reference TRBV7-3 and TRBJ2-2, the CDR3 gives the full variable domain: GAGVSQTPSNKVTEKGKYVELRCDPISGHTALYWYRQSLGQGPEFLIYFQGTGAADDSGLPNDRFFAVRPEGSVSTLKIQRTERGDSAVYLCASSLIVQRTGELFFGEGSRLTVL.

CDR3 in amino acids: CASRELAGGINTQYF. The DNA for the CDR3 is TGTGCCAGCAGGGAACTAGCGGGAGGCATAAATACGCAGTATTTT. The rearrangement joins TRBV6-6 to TRBJ2-3; TRBD2 aligns across 12 bases. Losses at the gene ends were 6 bases for V and 7 bases for J; bases not matched to a gene: 8. Germline-derived CDR1 and CDR2 are MNHNY and SVGAGI (reference sequence). The CDR3 sequence is 15 residues long.